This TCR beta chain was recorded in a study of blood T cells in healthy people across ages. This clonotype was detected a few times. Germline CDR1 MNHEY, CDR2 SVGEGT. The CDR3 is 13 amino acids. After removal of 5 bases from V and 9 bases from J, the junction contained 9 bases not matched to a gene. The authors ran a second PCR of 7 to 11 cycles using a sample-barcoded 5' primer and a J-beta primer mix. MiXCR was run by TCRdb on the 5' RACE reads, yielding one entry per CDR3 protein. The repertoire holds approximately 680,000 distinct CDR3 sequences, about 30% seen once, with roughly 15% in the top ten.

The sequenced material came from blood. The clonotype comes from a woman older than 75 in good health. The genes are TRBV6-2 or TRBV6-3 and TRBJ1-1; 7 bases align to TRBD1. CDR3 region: CASSPNRGGQAFF. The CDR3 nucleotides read TGTGCCAGCAGTCCTAACAGGGGTGGTCAAGCTTTCTTT.